This T cell receptor (beta chain) was obtained from a study of blood T cells in healthy people across ages (dated by TCRdb to between 2014 and 2016). In the study overall: In model experiments, roughly one uniquely barcoded TCR beta cDNA molecule per two T cells was captured by template switching. The study analyzed two additional independent replicas of 1 million unique cDNA reads from the same blood draw for two donors, one aged 18 to 30 and one aged 80 or older. To track age-related changes in TCR beta repertoire diversity, the study relied on deep sequencing normalized with unique cDNA molecular identifiers. The donors were divided into four age groups: young (average around 15 years), middle-aged (approximately 39), aged (about 56) and long-lived (82).

Library method: 5' RACE. The run used an Illumina HiSeq 2500. The second PCR ran for about 6 to 11 cycles and used a J-beta primer mix along with a sample-barcoded 5' primer. A unique molecular identifier was introduced onto each TCR beta cDNA molecule by a template-switch 5' adaptor carrying 12 random nucleotides. Each sample yielded at least 2.5 million CDR3-containing paired-end reads. First-strand cDNA synthesis was performed from all RNA using the Mint cDNA synthesis kit, with priming by a TRBC-specific oligonucleotide. All cDNA was treated with uracil-DNA glycosylase and then went through a first 18-cycle PCR with the universal primers M1SS and BC2_uni_R. The original pipeline was this. Normalization of each sample was performed by random selection of 1 million high-quality reads, each carrying a distinct molecular identifier. Instead of being binned into consensus sequences, reads with shared molecular identifiers were discarded. MiTCR, set to a Q25 quality threshold and the strictest error-elimination algorithm, was used for CDR3 identification, clonotype clustering and error correction. Lower-bound total TCR beta diversity was estimated with a nonparametric unseen species model using Euler transformation. The public reads were quality trimmed at Q25 with fastp and then assembled into clones with MiXCR by TCRdb, keeping productive beta chains. When rows share a CDR3 protein, they turn into one entry using the most common DNA and genes. The V and J calls come from TCRdb's annotation, not from the publication. Present in this sample are over 450,000 distinct CDR3 sequences, about 24% of which were seen just once. The ten biggest clones cover around 10% of the sample.

Concerning this clonotype: Its antigen is not yet known. Base-call qualities are not available, and no considerably larger clone is one nucleotide away.

Beyond this particular receptor, the publication reports: Because profiling used bulk unsorted PBMCs, naive and antigen-experienced compartments could not be compared conclusively. Compared with the aged group, more naive CD4+ T cells, fewer expanded clones and increased TCR diversity were shown by the long-lived group, suggesting age selection. A strong correlation was found between observed TCR beta diversity and the percentage of naive T cells measured by flow cytometry. Estimates of total diversity based on one million sequenced T cells were considered lower bounds and underestimates. Observed TCR beta diversity per million T cells fell roughly linearly with age, and a significant reduction was already apparent by age approximately 40. Because donor CMV infection status was unknown, age-related changes in expanded clonotypes were potentially confounded.

The donors were about 40 Caucasian individuals from Russia, aged 6 to 90 years, who were systemically healthy. Each donor gave around 9.8 milliliters of peripheral blood, collected into EDTA-treated Vacutainer tubes. Ficoll-Paque density-gradient centrifugation was used to isolate PBMCs, with at least 7 million per sample. Total RNA, at least 5.5 micrograms per sample, was extracted from PBMCs with Trizol reagent. The percentages of naive CD45RAhigh/CD27high T cells were determined by flow cytometry on a PBMC aliquot from every donor. Reading from cysteine to phenylalanine, the CDR3 counts 15 amino acids. Only CDR3 DNA remains: 45 bases, in frame from the first base. The germline V gene sets CDR1 to MGHDK and CDR2 to SYGVNS. The junction carries 16 bases between V and J, which are trimmed by 6 bases and 4 bases respectively. These data were likewise used in another study, on T cells of mothers and their children. Reported in the second study: Nine systemically healthy Caucasian individuals, comprising three mothers and their six children, were included as donors. cDNA synthesis used all of the extracted RNA, with roughly 1.5 ug of RNA in each 15 ul reaction. In the second PCR, the M1S primer added sample barcodes and 2-4 random nucleotides. More than 8 million TCR beta CDR3 reads were obtained from each mother, and roughly 3 million reads were obtained from each child. In both related and unrelated pairs, thymic selection shapes the output of TCR recombination in a similar way, with inherited differences having only a minor effect. Related mother-child pairs always showed normalized repertoire overlap that was slightly higher than in unrelated mother-child pairs, though the difference was never significant. No persistent microchimeric T cell clones were found, with a detection sensitivity of approximately 95 clones per million clonotypes. The study used deep NGS to compare TCR beta repertoires of mothers and children, seeking features distinguishing related mother-child pairs from unrelated individuals. The mean age was about 37 +/- 4 years for the mothers and approximately 11 +/- 4 years for the children. After adapter ligation was performed with NEBNext reagents, the libraries were sequenced on an Illumina HiSeq 2000 with 100+100 nt paired-end reads. Mother and child libraries were prepared a month apart and sequenced in separate runs to prevent cross-contamination. For each donor, between about 500,000 and 2,000,000 distinct TCR beta clonotypes were identified. Naive TCR beta clonotypes were estimated from low-frequency clonotypes matched to each donor's FACS-determined naive share, without sorting.

The sequencing sample was made of blood. This clonotype originated in a boy between 5 and 17 years old in good health. The sequence joins TRBV25-1 to TRBJ2-1, with no D gene named confidently. CDR3 protein: CASRKETQRYNEQFF. The sequenced DNA is TGTGCCAGCAGGAAAGAGACTCAACGATACAATGAGCAGTTCTTC.